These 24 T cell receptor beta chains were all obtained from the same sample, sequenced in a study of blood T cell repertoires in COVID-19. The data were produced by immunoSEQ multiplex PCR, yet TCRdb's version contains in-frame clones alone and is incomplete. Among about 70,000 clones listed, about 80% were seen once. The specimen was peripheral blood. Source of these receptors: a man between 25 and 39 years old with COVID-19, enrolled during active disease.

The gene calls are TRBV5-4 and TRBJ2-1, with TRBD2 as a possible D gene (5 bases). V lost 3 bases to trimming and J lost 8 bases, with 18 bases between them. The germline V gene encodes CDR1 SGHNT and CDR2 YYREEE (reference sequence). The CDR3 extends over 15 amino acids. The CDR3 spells CASSYGTARVDEQFF. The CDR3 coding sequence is TGTGCCAGCAGCTATGGCACGGCGAGGGTCGATGAGCAGTTCTTC.

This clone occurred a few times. The CDR3 is CAWGLAGKQFF. CDR3 bases: TGTGCCTGGGGCTTGGCGGGGAAACAGTTCTTC. The V gene is TRBV30, the J gene TRBJ2-1; possibly TRBD2 for D (6 bases). V gave up 5 bases and J gave up 13 bases, with 15 bases separating them. The CDR3 covers 11 residues. Germline-derived CDR1 and CDR2 are GTSNPN and SVGIG (reference sequence).

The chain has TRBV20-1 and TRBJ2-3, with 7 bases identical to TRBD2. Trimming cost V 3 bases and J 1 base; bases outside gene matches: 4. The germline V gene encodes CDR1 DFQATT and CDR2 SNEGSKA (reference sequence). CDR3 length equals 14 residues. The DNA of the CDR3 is TGCAGTGCTAGTGGCCTAGCGGGCACAGATACGCAGTATTTT. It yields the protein CSASGLAGTDTQYF.

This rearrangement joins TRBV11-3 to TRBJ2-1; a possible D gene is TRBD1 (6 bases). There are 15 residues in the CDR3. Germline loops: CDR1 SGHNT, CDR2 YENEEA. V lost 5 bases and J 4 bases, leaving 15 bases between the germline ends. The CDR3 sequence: CASSLTRGYYNEQFF. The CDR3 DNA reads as TGTGCCAGCAGCCTCACCAGGGGTTATTACAATGAGCAGTTCTTC.

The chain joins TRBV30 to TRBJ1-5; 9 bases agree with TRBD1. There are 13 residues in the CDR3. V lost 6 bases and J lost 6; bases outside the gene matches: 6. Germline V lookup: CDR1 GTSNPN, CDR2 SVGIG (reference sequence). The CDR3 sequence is CACTGGAGQPQHF. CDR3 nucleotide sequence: TGTGCCTGTACAGGGGGCGCGGGTCAGCCCCAGCATTTT.

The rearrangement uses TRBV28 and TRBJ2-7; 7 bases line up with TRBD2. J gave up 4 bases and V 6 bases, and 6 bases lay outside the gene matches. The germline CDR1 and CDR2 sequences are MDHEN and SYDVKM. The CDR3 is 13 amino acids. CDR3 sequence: CASRSSGNYEQYF. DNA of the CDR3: TGTGCCAGCAGATCCAGCGGGAATTACGAGCAGTACTTC.

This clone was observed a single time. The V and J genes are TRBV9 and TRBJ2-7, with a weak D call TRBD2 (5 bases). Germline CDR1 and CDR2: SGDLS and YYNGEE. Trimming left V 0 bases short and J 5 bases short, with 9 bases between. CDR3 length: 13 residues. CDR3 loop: CASSVGGLHEQYF. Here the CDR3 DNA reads TGTGCCAGCAGCGTAGGCGGGCTCCACGAGCAGTACTTC.

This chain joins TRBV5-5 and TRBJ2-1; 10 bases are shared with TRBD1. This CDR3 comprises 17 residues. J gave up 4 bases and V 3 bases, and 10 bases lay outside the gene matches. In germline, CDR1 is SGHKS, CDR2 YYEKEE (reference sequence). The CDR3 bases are TGTGCCAGCAGCTACAGGACGGGACAGGGGAGGTACAATGAGCAGTTCTTC. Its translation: CASSYRTGQGRYNEQFF.

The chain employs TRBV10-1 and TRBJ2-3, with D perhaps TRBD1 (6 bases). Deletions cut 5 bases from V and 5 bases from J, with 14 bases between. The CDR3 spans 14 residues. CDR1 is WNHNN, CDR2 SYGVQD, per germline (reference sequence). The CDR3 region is CASSRDTIGDTQYF. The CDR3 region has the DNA TGCGCCAGCAGTAGGGACACCATCGGAGATACGCAGTATTTT.

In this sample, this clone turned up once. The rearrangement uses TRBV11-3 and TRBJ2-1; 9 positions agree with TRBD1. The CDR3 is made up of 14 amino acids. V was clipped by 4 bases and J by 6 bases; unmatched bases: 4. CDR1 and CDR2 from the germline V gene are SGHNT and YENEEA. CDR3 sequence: CASSSRQGGNEQFF. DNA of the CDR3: TGTGCCAGCAGCTCCCGACAGGGGGGCAATGAGCAGTTCTTC.

CDR3 DNA sequence: TGCAGAGGACAGAGGAACACTGAAGCTTTCTTT. This translates into CRGQRNTEAFF. The chain links TRBV20-1 to TRBJ1-1, with D perhaps matching TRBD1 (6 bases). Germline V gene data show CDR1 as DFQATT and CDR2 as SNEGSKA (reference sequence). The CDR3 spans 11 residues.

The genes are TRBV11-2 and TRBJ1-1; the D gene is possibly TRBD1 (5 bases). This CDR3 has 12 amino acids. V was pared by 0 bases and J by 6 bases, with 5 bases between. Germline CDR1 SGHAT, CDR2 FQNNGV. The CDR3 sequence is CASSLEGAEAFF. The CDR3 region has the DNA TGTGCCAGCAGCTTAGAAGGGGCTGAAGCTTTCTTT.

The chain's CDR3 is CASREDGYGYTF. The CDR3 nucleotides are TGTGCCAGCAGGGAGGACGGGTATGGCTACACCTTC. V gene TRBV2 combines with J gene TRBJ1-2; no definite D call. Germline V gene sequence: CDR1 SNHLY, CDR2 FYNNEI. The CDR3 sequence is 12 residues long. The V gene lost 6 bases and the J gene lost 5 bases, with 10 bases spanning the gap.

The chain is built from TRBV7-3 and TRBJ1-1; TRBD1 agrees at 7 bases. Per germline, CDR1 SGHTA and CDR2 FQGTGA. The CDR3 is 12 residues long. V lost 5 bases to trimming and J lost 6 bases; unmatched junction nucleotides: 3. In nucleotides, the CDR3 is TGTGCCAGCAGCCCGGGGACAGCTGAAGCTTTCTTT. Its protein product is CASSPGTAEAFF.

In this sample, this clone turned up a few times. Written as DNA, the CDR3 is TGCGCCAGCAGCCGTTCCCGGGACAGGGGACAAGGCTACACCTTC. Translation: CASSRSRDRGQGYTF. The chain has TRBV4-1 and TRBJ1-2, with 10 bases lining up with TRBD1. The CDR3 has 15 amino acids. With V trimmed by 4 bases and J by 8 bases, 10 bases remained unmatched. Per germline, CDR1 MGHRA and CDR2 YSYEKL.

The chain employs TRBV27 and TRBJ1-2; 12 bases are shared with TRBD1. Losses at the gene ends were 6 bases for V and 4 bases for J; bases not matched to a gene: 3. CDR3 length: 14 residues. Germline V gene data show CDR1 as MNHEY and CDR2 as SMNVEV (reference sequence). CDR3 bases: TGTGCCAGCAGGGGGACAGGGGGCACCTATGGCTACACCTTC. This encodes CASRGTGGTYGYTF.

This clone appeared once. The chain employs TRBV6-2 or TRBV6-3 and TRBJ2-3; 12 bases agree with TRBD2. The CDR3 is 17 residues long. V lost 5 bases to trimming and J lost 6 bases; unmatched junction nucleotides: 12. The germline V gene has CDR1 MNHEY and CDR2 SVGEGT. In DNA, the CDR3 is TGTGCCAGCAGTCCCAGGCCTAGCGGGAGGGCCGTGGATACGCAGTATTTT. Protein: CASSPRPSGRAVDTQYF.

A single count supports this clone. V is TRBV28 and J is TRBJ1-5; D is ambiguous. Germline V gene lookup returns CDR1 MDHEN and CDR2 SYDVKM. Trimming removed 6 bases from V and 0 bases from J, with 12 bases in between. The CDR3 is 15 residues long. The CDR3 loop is CASREGSNSNQPQHF. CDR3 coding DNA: TGTGCCAGCAGGGAGGGCTCGAATAGCAATCAGCCCCAGCATTTT.

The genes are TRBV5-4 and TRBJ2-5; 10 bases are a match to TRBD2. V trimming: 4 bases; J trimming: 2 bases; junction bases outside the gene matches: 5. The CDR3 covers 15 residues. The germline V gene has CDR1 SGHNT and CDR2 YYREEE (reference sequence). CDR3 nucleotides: TGTGCCAGCAGCAGGCGACTAGCGGGTCAAGAGACCCAGTACTTC. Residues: CASSRRLAGQETQYF.

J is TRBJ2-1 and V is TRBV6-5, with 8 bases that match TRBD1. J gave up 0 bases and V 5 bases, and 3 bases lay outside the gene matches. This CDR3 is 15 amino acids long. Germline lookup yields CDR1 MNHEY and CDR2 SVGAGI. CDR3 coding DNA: TGTGCCAGCAGTCCTACAGGGGGCTCCTACAATGAGCAGTTCTTC. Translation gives CASSPTGGSYNEQFF.

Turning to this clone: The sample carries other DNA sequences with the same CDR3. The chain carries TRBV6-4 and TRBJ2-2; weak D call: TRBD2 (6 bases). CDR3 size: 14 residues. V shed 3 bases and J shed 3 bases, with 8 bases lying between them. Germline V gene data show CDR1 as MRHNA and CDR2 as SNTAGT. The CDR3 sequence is CASSELADTGELFF. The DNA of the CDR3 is TGTGCCAGCAGTGAGTTAGCGGACACCGGGGAGCTGTTTTTT.

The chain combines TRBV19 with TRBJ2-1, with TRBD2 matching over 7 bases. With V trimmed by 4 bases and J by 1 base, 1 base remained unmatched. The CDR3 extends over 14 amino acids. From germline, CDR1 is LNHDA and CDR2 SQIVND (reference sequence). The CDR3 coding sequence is TGTGCCAGTAGTAAACTAGCGTCCTACAATGAGCAGTTCTTC. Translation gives CASSKLASYNEQFF.

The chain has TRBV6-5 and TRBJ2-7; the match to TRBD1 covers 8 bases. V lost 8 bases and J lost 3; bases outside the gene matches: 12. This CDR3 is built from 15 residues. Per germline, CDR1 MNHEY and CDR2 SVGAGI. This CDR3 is CASHAIATGDYEQYF. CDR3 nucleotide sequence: TGTGCCAGCCACGCTATAGCGACAGGGGACTACGAGCAGTACTTC.

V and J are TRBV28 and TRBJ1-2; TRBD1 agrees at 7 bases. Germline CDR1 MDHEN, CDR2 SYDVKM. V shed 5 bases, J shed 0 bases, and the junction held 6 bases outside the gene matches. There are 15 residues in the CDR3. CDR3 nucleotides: TGTGCCAGCAGTAAGCAGGGGGGATCTAACTATGGCTACACCTTC. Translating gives CASSKQGGSNYGYTF.